This T cell receptor beta chain comes out of a study of T cell responses to AZD1222 COVID-19 vaccine. At the level of the study: Second doses that came at about 4 or about 12 weeks were put together.

The germline V gene encodes CDR1 SGHRS and CDR2 YFSETQ. The CDR3 consists of 15 residues. With V trimmed by 0 bases and J by 1 base, 3 bases remained unmatched. Sequenced by immunoSEQ multiplex PCR; TCRdb stores in-frame clones only, minus some. Of around 160,000 clones in the sample, about nine tenths were seen once. In regard to this clone: Its antigen is still unknown.

Overall study results and limits: Most donors were white British, females outnumbered males, and clonal diversity was possibly underestimated. Samples come after the peak T cell response, not at day 14.

The receptor's source is an adult in good health. The rearrangement joins TRBV5-1 to TRBJ1-1; 7 nucleotides match TRBD1. Sequencing was performed on peripheral blood, taken on day 0 of AZD1222 vaccination. The CDR3 DNA reads as TGCGCCAGCAGCTTGGATAACAGGGGGAACACTGAAGCTTTCTTT. Protein product: CASSLDNRGNTEAFF.